Listed here are 8 T cell receptor beta chains from one sample, sequenced in a study of shared clonotypes between healthy human individuals. Data came from immunoSEQ multiplex PCR; TCRdb stores just in-frame clones and leaves some out. Of some 2 million clones in the sample, roughly 95% were seen once. The sequenced material came from naive CD4+ T cells sorted from blood. Subset reported: CD45RA+ positively selected. The receptors shown here come from a young man in good health.

The chain links TRBV29-1 to TRBJ2-7; 9 bases are a match to TRBD2. J gave up 0 bases and V 7 bases, and 1 base lay outside the gene matches. The CDR3 totals 12 residues. The germline V gene has CDR1 SQVTM and CDR2 ANQGSEA. The chain's CDR3 is CSASGTSYEQYF. The CDR3 DNA reads as TGCAGCGCTAGCGGGACCTCCTACGAGCAGTACTTC.

The V and J genes are TRBV7-2 and TRBJ2-3; a weak D match, TRBD2 (5 bases). This CDR3 comprises 16 residues. V was cut by 5 bases and J by 1 base, with 16 bases left in between. Germline V lookup: CDR1 SGHTA, CDR2 FQGNSA. The CDR3 bases are TGTGCCAGCAGCCCGAGGTGGTTGGAGGGCACAGATACGCAGTATTTT. Residues: CASSPRWLEGTDTQYF.

V gene TRBV10-3 combines with J gene TRBJ2-7; 9 bases line up with TRBD1. CDR3 size: 15 residues. CDR1 is ENHRY, CDR2 SYGVKD, per germline. J lost 3 bases, V lost 2 bases, and 5 bases had no gene match. The CDR3 region is CAISEGTGKGYEQYF. The DNA of the CDR3 is TGTGCCATCAGTGAGGGGACAGGGAAGGGCTACGAGCAGTACTTC.

The chain uses TRBV7-8 and TRBJ2-7, with D possibly being TRBD2 (6 bases). Germline V CDR1 and CDR2: SGHVS, FQNEAQ. This CDR3 region has 16 residues. Trimming shortened V by 1 base and J by 1 base, and 14 bases separated the two germline ends. The CDR3 DNA is TGTGCCAGCAGCTTAGGCCGGGAGTGGGCTTCCTACGAGCAGTACTTC. This gives the protein CASSLGREWASYEQYF.

This clone was observed a handful of times. This chain links TRBV6-6 with TRBJ1-1, with 8 bases lining up with TRBD1. CDR1 is MNHNY, CDR2 SVGAGI, per germline (reference sequence). The CDR3 extends over 16 amino acids. J was trimmed by 0 bases and V by 2 bases; bases with no gene match: 5. The CDR3 nucleotides are TGTGCCAGCAGTTACCCCGAGACAGGGGTGAACACTGAAGCTTTCTTT. This encodes CASSYPETGVNTEAFF.

The chain has TRBV5-1 and TRBJ2-2; D is perhaps TRBD1 or TRBD2 (5 bases each). Trimming left V 3 bases short and J 2 bases short, with 17 bases between. From germline, CDR1 is SGHRS and CDR2 YFSETQ. This CDR3 contains 17 residues. This CDR3 reads CASSWTGGSANTGELFF. In DNA form, the CDR3 reads TGCGCCAGCAGCTGGACTGGGGGATCTGCTAACACCGGGGAGCTGTTTTTT.

The rearrangement uses TRBV6-6 and TRBJ2-4; D not certain. This CDR3 spans 13 amino acids. Between the trimmed V and J ends, which lost 6 bases and 9 bases, there was a span of 15 bases. The germline V gene encodes CDR1 MNHNY and CDR2 SVGAGI (reference sequence). CDR3: CASSPPDQIIQYF. For the CDR3, the DNA is TGTGCCAGCAGCCCCCCAGACCAGATCATTCAGTACTTC.

This chain connects TRBV6-1 to TRBJ1-4; D unclear. The V gene's germline CDR1 is MNHNS and CDR2 SASEGT. This CDR3 spans 13 amino acids. V lost 8 bases, J lost 7 bases, and 14 bases lay in between. CDR3 sequence: CASLLMRGEKLFF. As DNA, the CDR3 is TGTGCCAGCCTACTTATGCGAGGTGAAAAACTGTTTTTT.